These T cell receptor beta chains were read from a single sample in a study of blood T cell repertoires in COVID-19. Clones were sequenced by immunoSEQ multiplex PCR, and TCRdb holds only the in-frame ones, with some missing. The sample yields around 250,000 clones, 70% to 90% seen once. Sample: peripheral blood. These receptors all come from a woman in her sixties or seventies with active or convalescent COVID-19. CDR3s include the opening cysteine and the closing phenylalanine or tryptophan. D genes are given only for firm matches. Not all rows give a size; the values are once, few, many and, for expanded clones, a class.

clone_size: .
d_call: TRBD1
v_call: TRBV9
cdr3_length: 17
j_call: TRBJ1-3
cdr3_aa: CASSVAGGQGTGNTIYF
cdr3_nt: TGTGCCAGCAGCGTAGCTGGGGGACAGGGTACTGGAAACACCATATATTTT

clone_size: .
d_call: TRBD1
v_call: TRBV7-9
cdr3_length: 17
j_call: TRBJ1-5
cdr3_aa: CASSFTPQGANNQPQHF
cdr3_nt: TGTGCCAGCAGCTTTACCCCTCAGGGGGCTAACAATCAGCCCCAGCATTTT

clone_size: .
d_call: TRBD1
v_call: TRBV7-9
cdr3_length: 17
j_call: TRBJ2-2
cdr3_aa: CASTISGTGHNTGELFF
cdr3_nt: TGTGCCAGCACTATATCCGGGACAGGTCACAACACCGGGGAGCTGTTTTTT

clone_size: .
d_call: TRBD1
v_call: TRBV29-1
cdr3_length: 16
j_call: TRBJ2-7
cdr3_aa: CSVDNPLPGQIGEQYF
cdr3_nt: TGCAGCGTAGACAACCCCCTACCGGGACAGATAGGCGAGCAGTACTTC

clone_size: few
d_call: .
v_call: TRBV4-3
cdr3_length: 13
j_call: TRBJ1-2
cdr3_aa: CARELIHNYGYTF
cdr3_nt: TGCGCCCGCGAGCTTATTCATAACTATGGCTACACCTTC

clone_size: .
d_call: TRBD2
v_call: TRBV6-6
cdr3_length: 19
j_call: TRBJ2-3
cdr3_aa: CASSPGLAGGMKGTDTQYF
cdr3_nt: TGTGCCAGCAGTCCGGGACTAGCGGGGGGAATGAAAGGCACAGATACGCAGTATTTT

clone_size: .
d_call: .
v_call: TRBV6-5
cdr3_length: 15
j_call: TRBJ2-6
cdr3_aa: CAGAPGGSGANVLTF
cdr3_nt: TGTGCCGGAGCCCCCGGGGGCTCTGGGGCCAACGTCCTGACTTTC

clone_size: .
d_call: TRBD1
v_call: TRBV2
cdr3_length: 13
j_call: TRBJ2-7
cdr3_aa: CAVRQGVTYEQYF
cdr3_nt: TGTGCCGTTAGACAGGGGGTTACCTACGAGCAGTACTTC

clone_size: .
d_call: .
v_call: TRBV15
cdr3_length: 21
j_call: TRBJ1-5
cdr3_aa: CATSRLPLGGAIELSNQPQHF
cdr3_nt: TGTGCCACCAGCAGACTACCATTGGGGGGGGCCATAGAGCTTAGCAATCAGCCCCAGCATTTT

clone_size: .
d_call: .
v_call: TRBV6-5
cdr3_length: 14
j_call: TRBJ2-7
cdr3_aa: CASSYSGGDYEQYF
cdr3_nt: TGTGCCAGCAGTTACTCTGGAGGCGACTACGAGCAGTACTTC

clone_size: .
d_call: .
v_call: TRBV6-5
cdr3_length: 13
j_call: TRBJ1-5
cdr3_aa: CASSPTDWGPQHF
cdr3_nt: TGTGCCAGCAGTCCTACGGACTGGGGGCCCCAGCATTTT

clone_size: .
d_call: TRBD1
v_call: TRBV6-5
cdr3_length: 15
j_call: TRBJ2-4
cdr3_aa: CASSRVSGQKNIQYF
cdr3_nt: TGTGCCAGCAGTAGAGTGTCGGGACAGAAAAACATTCAGTACTTC

clone_size: .
d_call: TRBD1
v_call: TRBV6-2/TRBV6-3
cdr3_length: 13
j_call: TRBJ1-1
cdr3_aa: CASSPSEGAGAFF
cdr3_nt: TGTGCCAGCAGTCCCTCGGAGGGGGCGGGAGCTTTCTTT

clone_size: .
d_call: .
v_call: TRBV2
cdr3_length: 11
j_call: TRBJ2-7
cdr3_aa: CASSVVTEVTF
cdr3_nt: TGTGCCAGCAGTGTTGTTACCGAGGTTACATTC

clone_size: .
d_call: .
v_call: TRBV10-1
cdr3_length: 14
j_call: TRBJ2-3
cdr3_aa: CAALDSDPTDTQYF
cdr3_nt: TGCGCCGCCCTAGATAGCGATCCCACAGATACGCAGTATTTT

clone_size: few
d_call: .
v_call: TRBV2
cdr3_length: 16
j_call: TRBJ1-6
cdr3_aa: CASSLGRGGRNSPLHF
cdr3_nt: TGTGCCAGCAGTCTGGGGAGGGGGGGAAGGAATTCACCCCTCCACTTT

clone_size: .
d_call: TRBD2
v_call: TRBV11-2
cdr3_length: 15
j_call: TRBJ2-5
cdr3_aa: CASSLDSAGGKTQYF
cdr3_nt: TGTGCCAGCAGCTTAGATTCAGCGGGGGGGAAGACCCAGTACTTC

clone_size: once
d_call: TRBD1
v_call: TRBV7-3
cdr3_length: 15
j_call: TRBJ2-1
cdr3_aa: CASSLQGFTYNEQFF
cdr3_nt: TGTGCCAGCAGCCTACAGGGGTTTACCTACAATGAGCAGTTCTTC

clone_size: .
d_call: .
v_call: TRBV28
cdr3_length: 13
j_call: TRBJ1-5
cdr3_aa: CAAQFRGNQPQHF
cdr3_nt: TGTGCCGCACAGTTCCGGGGGAATCAGCCCCAGCATTTT

clone_size: .
d_call: TRBD2
v_call: TRBV7-8
cdr3_length: 20
j_call: TRBJ2-5
cdr3_aa: CASSFSTTGTSGGRWETQYF
cdr3_nt: TGTGCCAGCAGCTTTAGTACAACCGGGACTAGCGGGGGGCGGTGGGAGACCCAGTACTTC

clone_size: once
d_call: TRBD2
v_call: TRBV6-5
cdr3_length: 14
j_call: TRBJ2-5
cdr3_aa: CASRRDYAEETQYF
cdr3_nt: TGTGCCAGCAGGAGGGACTACGCGGAAGAGACCCAGTACTTC

clone_size: .
d_call: TRBD1
v_call: TRBV27
cdr3_length: 16
j_call: TRBJ1-1
cdr3_aa: CASSLLGQAENTEAFF
cdr3_nt: TGTGCCAGCAGTTTATTGGGACAGGCTGAAAACACTGAAGCTTTCTTT

clone_size: .
d_call: .
v_call: TRBV7-9
cdr3_length: 15
j_call: TRBJ1-4
cdr3_aa: CASSPRDAQGEKLFF
cdr3_nt: TGTGCCAGCAGCCCGCGGGACGCTCAAGGTGAAAAACTGTTTTTT

clone_size: .
d_call: TRBD2
v_call: TRBV7-3
cdr3_length: 14
j_call: TRBJ2-5
cdr3_aa: CASSSRLAGETQYF
cdr3_nt: TGTGCCAGCAGCTCTCGACTAGCTGGGGAGACCCAGTACTTC

clone_size: .
d_call: TRBD1
v_call: TRBV4-3
cdr3_length: 16
j_call: TRBJ2-1
cdr3_aa: CASSQRLRGPYNEQFF
cdr3_nt: TGCGCCAGCAGCCAAAGGCTCAGGGGGCCCTACAATGAGCAGTTCTTC

clone_size: .
d_call: .
v_call: TRBV18
cdr3_length: 13
j_call: TRBJ1-1
cdr3_aa: CASSPTGWKEAFF
cdr3_nt: TGTGCCAGCTCACCCACAGGGTGGAAAGAAGCTTTCTTT

clone_size: .
d_call: .
v_call: TRBV21-1
cdr3_length: 17
j_call: TRBJ2-5
cdr3_aa: CASSKNRRDRVSETQYF
cdr3_nt: TGTGCCAGCAGCAAGAATAGACGGGACAGGGTATCAGAGACCCAGTACTTC

clone_size: few
d_call: .
v_call: TRBV14
cdr3_length: 13
j_call: TRBJ1-5
cdr3_aa: CASSQLQDQPQHF
cdr3_nt: TGTGCCAGCAGCCAATTACAGGATCAGCCCCAGCATTTT

clone_size: once
d_call: .
v_call: TRBV11-2
cdr3_length: 13
j_call: TRBJ2-7
cdr3_aa: CASSLQGGGEQYF
cdr3_nt: TGTGCCAGCAGCTTACAGGGAGGGGGCGAGCAGTACTTC

clone_size: .
d_call: .
v_call: TRBV6-6
cdr3_length: 13
j_call: TRBJ1-2
cdr3_aa: CASSLSLNYGYTF
cdr3_nt: TGTGCCAGCTCCCTGAGCCTTAACTATGGCTACACCTTC

clone_size: .
d_call: .
v_call: TRBV9
cdr3_length: 16
j_call: TRBJ1-3
cdr3_aa: CASSVGTGVGGNTIYF
cdr3_nt: TGTGCCAGCAGCGTAGGAACGGGGGTGGGTGGAAACACCATATATTTT

clone_size: .
d_call: TRBD1
v_call: TRBV7-8
cdr3_length: 17
j_call: TRBJ1-2
cdr3_aa: CASSLGGQGAGYYGYTF
cdr3_nt: TGTGCCAGCAGCTTAGGGGGACAGGGGGCTGGCTACTATGGCTACACCTTC

clone_size: .
d_call: .
v_call: TRBV11-2
cdr3_length: 14
j_call: TRBJ1-6
cdr3_aa: CASSLRQGNSPLHF
cdr3_nt: TGTGCCAGCAGCTTACGGCAGGGAAATTCACCCCTCCACTTT

clone_size: .
d_call: .
v_call: TRBV6-5
cdr3_length: 12
j_call: TRBJ1-2
cdr3_aa: CASSYAGDGYTF
cdr3_nt: TGTGCCAGCAGTTACGCAGGGGATGGCTACACCTTC

clone_size: few
d_call: TRBD1
v_call: TRBV27
cdr3_length: 16
j_call: TRBJ1-6
cdr3_aa: CASSSPTGFYNSPLHF
cdr3_nt: TGTGCCAGCAGTTCTCCGACAGGGTTCTATAATTCACCCCTCCACTTT

clone_size: .
d_call: TRBD1
v_call: TRBV18
cdr3_length: 14
j_call: TRBJ2-7
cdr3_aa: CASSPTEDRAEQYF
cdr3_nt: TGTGCCAGCTCCCCCACCGAGGACAGGGCGGAGCAGTACTTC

clone_size: .
d_call: TRBD1
v_call: TRBV18
cdr3_length: 15
j_call: TRBJ1-2
cdr3_aa: CASSPSGQGAGGYTF
cdr3_nt: TGTGCCAGCTCACCCTCGGGACAGGGGGCGGGTGGCTACACCTTC

clone_size: .
d_call: .
v_call: TRBV5-1
cdr3_length: 13
j_call: TRBJ1-1
cdr3_aa: CASSLGATYEAFF
cdr3_nt: TGCGCCAGCAGCTTAGGGGCCACATATGAAGCTTTCTTT

clone_size: once
d_call: TRBD1
v_call: TRBV6-5
cdr3_length: 14
j_call: TRBJ1-2
cdr3_aa: CASFLMEDRVGYTF
cdr3_nt: TGTGCCAGCTTCCTAATGGAGGACAGGGTTGGCTACACCTTC

clone_size: .
d_call: TRBD1
v_call: TRBV2
cdr3_length: 11
j_call: TRBJ1-2
cdr3_aa: CATGQGNGYTF
cdr3_nt: TGTGCCACCGGACAGGGTAATGGCTACACCTTC

clone_size: .
d_call: .
v_call: TRBV24-1
cdr3_length: 16
j_call: TRBJ2-1
cdr3_aa: CATSDPKGDSYNEQFF
cdr3_nt: TGTGCCACCAGTGACCCTAAAGGGGACTCCTACAATGAGCAGTTCTTC

clone_size: .
d_call: TRBD1
v_call: TRBV6-5
cdr3_length: 14
j_call: TRBJ2-7
cdr3_aa: CASRLGQGPYEQYF
cdr3_nt: TGTGCCAGCAGACTTGGACAGGGGCCGTACGAGCAGTACTTC

clone_size: once
d_call: TRBD1
v_call: TRBV7-6
cdr3_length: 18
j_call: TRBJ1-4
cdr3_aa: CASSFRQGGLSANEKLFF
cdr3_nt: TGTGCCAGCAGCTTTAGGCAGGGGGGTCTTTCGGCTAATGAAAAACTGTTTTTT

clone_size: once
d_call: .
v_call: TRBV19
cdr3_length: 13
j_call: TRBJ2-1
cdr3_aa: CASSIRPDNEQFF
cdr3_nt: TGTGCCAGTAGTATCAGGCCAGACAATGAGCAGTTCTTC

clone_size: .
d_call: .
v_call: TRBV29-1
cdr3_length: 14
j_call: TRBJ1-2
cdr3_aa: CSVPSPSRLYGYTF
cdr3_nt: TGCAGCGTGCCATCACCAAGCCGTCTATATGGCTACACCTTC

clone_size: once
d_call: .
v_call: TRBV6-1
cdr3_length: 16
j_call: TRBJ1-1
cdr3_aa: CASSETRRGMNTEAFF
cdr3_nt: TGTGCCAGCAGTGAAACCCGGCGGGGGATGAACACTGAAGCTTTCTTT

clone_size: .
d_call: TRBD1
v_call: TRBV24-1
cdr3_length: 15
j_call: TRBJ2-7
cdr3_aa: CATSDRGQGIYEQYF
cdr3_nt: TGTGCCACCAGTGACCGGGGACAGGGCATATACGAGCAGTACTTC

clone_size: .
d_call: .
v_call: TRBV10-3
cdr3_length: 18
j_call: TRBJ1-2
cdr3_aa: CAINEEVLSEAPNYGYTF
cdr3_nt: TGTGCCATCAACGAAGAGGTCCTTAGCGAGGCGCCTAACTATGGCTACACCTTC

clone_size: .
d_call: TRBD1
v_call: TRBV3-1/TRBV3-2
cdr3_length: 15
j_call: TRBJ1-4
cdr3_aa: CASSQMGQMNEKLFF
cdr3_nt: TGTGCCAGCAGCCAAATGGGACAGATGAACGAAAAACTGTTTTTT

clone_size: .
d_call: .
v_call: TRBV2
cdr3_length: 16
j_call: TRBJ1-5
cdr3_aa: CASSEAFFGFGQPQHF
cdr3_nt: TGTGCCAGCAGTGAAGCCTTTTTTGGTTTCGGTCAGCCCCAGCATTTT

clone_size: once
d_call: .
v_call: TRBV6-6
cdr3_length: 13
j_call: TRBJ1-1
cdr3_aa: CASSPTRETEAFF
cdr3_nt: TGTGCCAGCAGCCCTACGAGAGAAACTGAAGCTTTCTTT

clone_size: .
d_call: TRBD1
v_call: TRBV11-1
cdr3_length: 15
j_call: TRBJ2-1
cdr3_aa: CASSLGQGTYNEQFF
cdr3_nt: TGTGCCAGCAGCTTAGGACAGGGGACCTACAATGAGCAGTTCTTC

clone_size: .
d_call: .
v_call: TRBV24-1
cdr3_length: 15
j_call: TRBJ2-4
cdr3_aa: CATSDPRREKNIQYF
cdr3_nt: TGTGCCACCAGTGACCCTAGGAGGGAGAAAAACATTCAGTACTTC